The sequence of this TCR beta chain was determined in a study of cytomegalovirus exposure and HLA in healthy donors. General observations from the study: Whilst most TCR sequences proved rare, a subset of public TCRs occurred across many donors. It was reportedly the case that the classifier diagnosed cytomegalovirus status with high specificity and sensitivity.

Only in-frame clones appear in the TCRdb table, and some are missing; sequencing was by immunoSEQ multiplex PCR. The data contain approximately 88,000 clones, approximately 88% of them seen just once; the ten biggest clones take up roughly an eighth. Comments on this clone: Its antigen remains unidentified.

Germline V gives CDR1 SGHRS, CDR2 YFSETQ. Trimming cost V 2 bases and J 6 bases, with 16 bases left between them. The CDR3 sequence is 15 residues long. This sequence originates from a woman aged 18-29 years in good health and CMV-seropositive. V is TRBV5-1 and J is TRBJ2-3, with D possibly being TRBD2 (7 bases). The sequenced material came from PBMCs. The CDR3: CASSFRGGAGDTQYF. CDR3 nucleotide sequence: TGCGCCAGCAGCTTCCGAGGGGGGGCGGGGGATACGCAGTATTTT.